This T cell receptor beta chain was profiled in a study of shared clonotypes between healthy human individuals. The table came from immunoSEQ multiplex PCR; TCRdb's copy has only in-frame clones and leaves some out. This sample yields some 1,400,000 clones, of which approximately 96% are seen a single time; over 1% belongs to the top ten. The CDR3 runs 11 residues. Germline V gene sequence: CDR1 SGHRS, CDR2 YFSETQ. V dropped 7 bases and J dropped 3 bases, with 6 bases sitting between them. Sequenced sample: naive CD4+ T cells sorted from blood. As to subset: CD45RA+ positively selected. The receptor was derived from a man aged 25 to 40 in good health. V and J are TRBV5-1 and TRBJ2-3; D gene unclear. As DNA, the CDR3 is TGCGCCAGCCTGGGGACAGATACGCAGTATTTT. Its protein product is CASLGTDTQYF.